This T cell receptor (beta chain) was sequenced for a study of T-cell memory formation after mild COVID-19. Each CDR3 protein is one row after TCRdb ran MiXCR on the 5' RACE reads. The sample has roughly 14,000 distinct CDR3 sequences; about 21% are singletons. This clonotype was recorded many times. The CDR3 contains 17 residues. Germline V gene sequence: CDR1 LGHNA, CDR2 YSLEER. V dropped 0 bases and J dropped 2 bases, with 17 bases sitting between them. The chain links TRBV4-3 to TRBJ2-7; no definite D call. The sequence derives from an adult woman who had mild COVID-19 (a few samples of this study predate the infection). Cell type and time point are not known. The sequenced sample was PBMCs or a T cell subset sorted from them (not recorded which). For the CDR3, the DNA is TGCGCCAGCAGCCAAGATAGGGCTCAAGCGAGAACCTACGAGCAGTACTTC. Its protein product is CASSQDRAQARTYEQYF.